This TCR beta chain was observed in a study of T cells after yellow fever vaccination. Template switching by 5'RACE produced TCR cDNA, adding a universal primer site and UMIs. TCRdb independently ran MiXCR on the 5' RACE reads; one entry per CDR3 protein. In the table there are under 150,000 distinct CDR3 sequences, roughly 8.2% of which are singletons. Germline values: CDR1 SGHRS, CDR2 YFSETQ. The ends were cut back, 2 bases at V and 8 bases at J, with 16 bases in the middle. This CDR3 is 14 amino acids long. This clonotype was counted at least ten times. The TCR was taken from a man between 25 and 39 years old who received the YFV17D yellow fever vaccine. The V gene is TRBV5-1, the J gene TRBJ1-1, with D possibly being TRBD1 (5 bases). This specimen was CD4+ T cells sorted from PBMCs, taken 5 days after the yellow fever booster vaccination. The CDR3 DNA reads as TGCGCCAGCAGCTTAGGGGCCACAAGGGGCGAAGCTTTCTTT. Translating gives CASSLGATRGEAFF.